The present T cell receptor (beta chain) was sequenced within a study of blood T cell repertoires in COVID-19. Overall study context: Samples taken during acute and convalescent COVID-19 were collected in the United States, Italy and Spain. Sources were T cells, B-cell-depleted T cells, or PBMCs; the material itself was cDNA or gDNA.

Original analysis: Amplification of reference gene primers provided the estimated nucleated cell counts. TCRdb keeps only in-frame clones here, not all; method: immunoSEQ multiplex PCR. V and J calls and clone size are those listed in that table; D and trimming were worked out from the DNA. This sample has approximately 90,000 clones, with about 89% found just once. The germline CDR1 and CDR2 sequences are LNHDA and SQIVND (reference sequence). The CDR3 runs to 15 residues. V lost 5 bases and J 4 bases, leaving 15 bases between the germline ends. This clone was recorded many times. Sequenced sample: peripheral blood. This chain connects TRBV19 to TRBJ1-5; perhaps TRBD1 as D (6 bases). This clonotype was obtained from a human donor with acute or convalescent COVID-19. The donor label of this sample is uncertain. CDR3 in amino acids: CASSASGTQNQPQHF. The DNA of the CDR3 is TGTGCCAGTAGTGCCTCCGGGACACAGAATCAGCCCCAGCATTTT.